Listed below are T cell receptor beta chains from one sample, sequenced in a study of post-analysis software for immune sequencing data. TCRdb re-called the PCR reads with MiXCR, one entry per CDR3 protein. Altogether hundreds of thousands of distinct CDR3 sequences are present, 44% being singletons, with the ten largest covering more than 1.5%. The sequencing input was blood. Receptor source: a girl aged 10 to 17 with multiple sclerosis. Each CDR3 is given with its conserved first and last residue. D genes are given only for firm matches. The size field is filled for only some rows; it gives once, few, many or a size class.

V: TRBV5-4; size: few; length: 15; D: -; J: TRBJ2-3; DNA: TGTGCCAGCAGCTTGGACGGGGGTATGACAGATACGCAGTATTTT; CDR3: CASSLDGGMTDTQYF
V: TRBV24-1; size: -; length: 16; D: -; J: TRBJ2-1; DNA: TGTGCCACCAGTGATTCCCGTTTGGAGAGGGCCAATGAGCAGTTCTTC; CDR3: CATSDSRLERANEQFF
V: TRBV5-1; size: -; length: 15; D: -; J: TRBJ2-1; DNA: TGCGCCAGCAGCTTGGACGGGGAGGACTACAATGAGCAGTTCTTC; CDR3: CASSLDGEDYNEQFF
V: TRBV10-3; size: -; length: 14; D: TRBD1; J: TRBJ1-2; DNA: TGTGCCATCACCGGGGACAGTAATAACTATGGCTACACCTTC; CDR3: CAITGDSNNYGYTF
V: TRBV27; size: few; length: 15; D: TRBD2; J: TRBJ2-7; DNA: TGTGCCAGCAGTCCCCTAGCGGGAGGGAAAAACGAGCAGTACTTC; CDR3: CASSPLAGGKNEQYF
V: TRBV27; size: -; length: 13; D: -; J: TRBJ2-5; DNA: TGTGCCAGCAGTCCGGACTGGGGGGAGACCCAGTACTTC; CDR3: CASSPDWGETQYF
V: TRBV7-9; size: -; length: 11; D: -; J: TRBJ1-2; DNA: TGTGCCGGTGGGGCCTCGGGGGGCTACACCTTC; CDR3: CAGGASGGYTF
V: TRBV6-4; size: -; length: 13; D: TRBD2; J: TRBJ2-1; DNA: TGTGCCAGCAGCCCTAGCGGGGTTAATGAGCAGTTCTTC; CDR3: CASSPSGVNEQFF
V: TRBV6-1; size: -; length: 14; D: -; J: TRBJ2-2; DNA: TGTGCCAGCGGGGAGCGGAGGGACACCGGGGAGCTGTTTTTT; CDR3: CASGERRDTGELFF
V: TRBV7-9; size: -; length: 15; D: -; J: TRBJ1-1; DNA: TGTGCCAGCAGCCCCCCAGGGGAGATGCGATTAGGAGCTTTCTTT; CDR3: CASSPPGEMRLGAFF
V: TRBV6-5; size: -; length: 16; D: TRBD1; J: TRBJ2-7; DNA: TGTGCCAGCAGTTACCCTAGGGGACAGGTCTCCTACGAGCAGTACTTC; CDR3: CASSYPRGQVSYEQYF
V: TRBV7-7; size: -; length: 15; D: -; J: TRBJ2-5; DNA: TGTGCCAGCAGCCGAGGACGGACAGCCCAAGAGACCCAGTACTTC; CDR3: CASSRGRTAQETQYF
V: TRBV10-3; size: few; length: 14; D: -; J: TRBJ2-7; DNA: TGTGCCATCAGTGATCTAGGGCACTCATACGAGCAGTACTTC; CDR3: CAISDLGHSYEQYF
V: TRBV20-1; size: -; length: 10; D: -; J: TRBJ2-1; DNA: TGCAGTGGCCTATACAATGAGCAGTTCTTC; CDR3: CSGLYNEQFF
V: TRBV7-8; size: -; length: 13; D: -; J: TRBJ1-2; DNA: TGTGCCAGCAGCCCGTCAGGGGACTATGGCTACACCTTC; CDR3: CASSPSGDYGYTF
V: TRBV20-1; size: -; length: 14; D: -; J: TRBJ2-1; DNA: TGCAGTGCTACGCTTTTGAGGGGGGCCAATGAGCAGTTCTTC; CDR3: CSATLLRGANEQFF
V: TRBV7-2; size: -; length: 15; D: TRBD2; J: TRBJ2-7; DNA: TGTGCCAGCAGCCCAGAACTAGCGGGAGGCCACGAGCAGTACTTC; CDR3: CASSPELAGGHEQYF
V: TRBV3-1; size: -; length: 14; D: -; J: TRBJ2-7; DNA: TGTGCCAGCAGCCAAGAAGTTCAAACGGGTGAGCAGTACTTC; CDR3: CASSQEVQTGEQYF
V: TRBV11-2; size: -; length: 17; D: TRBD2; J: TRBJ2-6; DNA: TGTGCCAGCAGCTCCCCCTGGGGGGGCTCTGGGGCCAACGTCCTGACTTTC; CDR3: CASSSPWGGSGANVLTF
V: TRBV6-1; size: -; length: 17; D: TRBD2; J: TRBJ2-3; DNA: TGTGCCAGCAGCCGACACAAACTAGCGGGCGTCACAGATACGCAGTATTTT; CDR3: CASSRHKLAGVTDTQYF
V: TRBV28; size: -; length: 15; D: -; J: TRBJ2-7; DNA: TGTGCCAGCAGGTCGAGAGGCGGGAACTCCTACGAGCAGTACTTC; CDR3: CASRSRGGNSYEQYF
V: TRBV29-1; size: -; length: 13; D: TRBD2; J: TRBJ2-1; DNA: TGCAGCGCGGGACTAGCGGGATACAATGAGCAGTTCTTC; CDR3: CSAGLAGYNEQFF
V: TRBV4-1; size: -; length: 16; D: TRBD2; J: TRBJ2-3; DNA: TGCGCCAGCAGCCAAGATCCGCCAGCGGGAAGAGATACGCAGTATTTT; CDR3: CASSQDPPAGRDTQYF
V: TRBV12-3/TRBV12-4; size: -; length: 15; D: TRBD1; J: TRBJ2-5; DNA: TGTGCCAGCAGCCACCAGTGGGACAGGGGCTACGAGCGGTACTTC; CDR3: CASSHQWDRGYERYF
V: TRBV5-1; size: -; length: 12; D: -; J: TRBJ1-1; DNA: TGCGCCAGCTCCCTTGTTGAGACTGAAGCTTTCTTT; CDR3: CASSLVETEAFF
V: TRBV6-2/TRBV6-3; size: -; length: 12; D: -; J: TRBJ2-7; DNA: TGTGCCAGCAGTTATGTGGGCTACGAGCAGTACTTC; CDR3: CASSYVGYEQYF
V: TRBV4-1; size: -; length: 16; D: -; J: TRBJ1-4; DNA: TGCGCCAGCAGCCAAGTCTTACAGGGCCTCGACGAAAAACTGTTTTTT; CDR3: CASSQVLQGLDEKLFF
V: TRBV20-1; size: -; length: 18; D: TRBD2; J: TRBJ2-3; DNA: TGCAGTGCTAGAAACAGCGGGACTAGCGGGAGGCGGGCAGATACGCAGTATTTT; CDR3: CSARNSGTSGRRADTQYF
V: TRBV7-9; size: few; length: 13; D: -; J: TRBJ2-5; DNA: TGTGCCAGCAGCTTGTTCGCGGAGGAGACCCAGTACTTC; CDR3: CASSLFAEETQYF
V: TRBV10-3; size: -; length: 14; D: -; J: TRBJ2-7; DNA: TGTGCCATCAGTGAGTCTAGGACCTCCTACGAGCAGTACTTC; CDR3: CAISESRTSYEQYF